This TCR beta chain was recorded in a study of TIL therapy for anti-PD-1-resistant metastatic lung cancer. The study's findings and limits: Compared with baseline intratumoral T cells, expanded TIL cultures were more clonal and less diverse (6% vs 31%).

Sequencing used immunoSEQ v3. The method was immunoSEQ multiplex PCR; TCRdb's version includes in-frame clones alone and lacks a portion of them. The sample yields around 26,000 clones, approximately 63% seen once. This CDR3 spans 13 amino acids. In germline, CDR1 is MDHEN, CDR2 SYDVKM. The V and J ends lost 4 bases and 4 bases respectively, with 11 bases between them. Stated time point: pre-treatment sample, taken before nivolumab and TIL therapy. The tumor samples were excised metastases, mostly pleural nodules or supraclavicular lymph nodes. Worth noting for this clone: Its antigen is not known.

The sample was tumor tissue, taken at baseline. The source is a woman aged 30-85 years with non-small cell lung cancer. The V and J genes are TRBV28 and TRBJ2-7, with unresolved D. DNA for the CDR3: TGTGCCAGCAGTTCAGGCGGTCGTTACGAGCAGTACTTC. As protein: CASSSGGRYEQYF.